The 6 T cell receptor beta chains in this list originate from one sample, sequenced in a study of control samples from healthy donors and cancer patients (dated by TCRdb to the early 2020s). To prepare the library, the immunoSEQ multiplex PCR assay was applied. The source is immuneACCESS, and TCRdb retained only in-frame sequences with V and J called. Part of the clones is not carried over; for the studies checked, unresolved V genes explain less than half of this, and the remainder is unexplained. This sample gives 100,000 to 150,000 clones in total; approximately 92% of them show up just once. Together, the top ten hold 2.5% to 3% of the sample. Sequenced sample: blood. Every receptor here comes from a man aged 35 to 55 in good health.

This rearrangement joins TRBV18 to TRBJ1-4, with D tentatively TRBD1 (6 bases). Germline V CDR1 and CDR2: KGHSH, LQKENI. V was shortened by 3 bases and J by 3 bases, with 14 bases between the two germline ends. The CDR3 runs to 16 residues. CDR3 DNA: TGTGCCAGCTCACCGAGGAGGACAGTCCCTAATGAAAAACTGTTTTTT. It encodes CASSPRRTVPNEKLFF.

This sequence joins TRBV18 and TRBJ2-7, with 7 bases matching TRBD2. CDR3 length equals 17 residues. Germline CDR1 is KGHSH and CDR2 is LQKENI. The V gene end was trimmed by 0 bases and the J gene end by 2 bases; junction bases not matched to a gene: 10. This CDR3 reads CASSPPFEAGPTYEQYF. The CDR3 bases are TGTGCCAGCTCACCACCCTTCGAAGCGGGACCCACCTACGAGCAGTACTTC.

The J gene is TRBJ1-1, the V gene TRBV5-4; unclear D gene. Trimming pared 0 bases from V and 0 bases from J, leaving 15 bases between. Looked up from germline, CDR1 is SGHNT and CDR2 is YYREEE (reference sequence). The CDR3 runs 17 residues. The DNA of the CDR3 is TGTGCCAGCAGCTTGGGGGCGGGGATGTCTGTGAACACTGAAGCTTTCTTT. The encoded protein is CASSLGAGMSVNTEAFF.

The chain carries TRBV24-1 and TRBJ1-5; D is undetermined. CDR3 length equals 12 residues. Trimming left V 4 bases short and J 7 bases short, with 7 bases between. The germline CDR1 and CDR2 sequences are KGHDR and SFDVKD. The DNA for the CDR3 is TGTGCCACCAGTGACCCGGGGCAGCCCCAGCATTTT. This encodes CATSDPGQPQHF.

V is TRBV10-2 and J is TRBJ2-7; TRBD1 aligns across 11 bases. Trimming at V came to 1 base and at J to 7 bases, leaving 9 bases not matched to a gene. The CDR3 has 16 residues. Germline CDR1 and CDR2: WSHSY and SAAADI. CDR3 sequence (DNA): TGCGCCAGCAGTGAGTTCGGACAGGGGGCATCGGGGGAGCAGTACTTC. Its protein is CASSEFGQGASGEQYF.

This clone occurred once. V usage is TRBV7-6 and J usage is TRBJ1-3, with 8 bases that match TRBD1. The CDR3 covers 15 residues. J lost 2 bases, V lost 1 base, and 1 base had no gene match. Per germline, CDR1 SGHVS and CDR2 FNYEAQ. The CDR3 here is CASSLEQGAGNTIYF. CDR3 bases: TGTGCCAGCAGCTTAGAACAGGGGGCTGGAAACACCATATATTTT. The full variable domain, with the rest looked up from reference TRBV7-6 and TRBJ1-3, is GAGVSQSPRYKVTKRGQDVALRCDPISGHVSLYWYRQALGQGPEFLTYFNYEAQQDKSGLPNDRFSAERPEGSISTLTIQRTEQRDSAMYRCASSLEQGAGNTIYFGEGSWLTVV.